This T cell receptor beta chain is from a study of T cell responses to AZD1222 COVID-19 vaccine. Notes on the study in general: Within unmutated variant regions lay the reported targets of nearly half of spike-specific TCRs. Spike-specific TCR breadth and depth rose after two AZD1222 doses. Donors were mostly white British, more females; clonal diversity possibly underestimated.

Sequencing was performed with immunoSEQ multiplex PCR; in TCRdb, only in-frame clones are kept and a portion is missing. Here the sample spans about 150,000 clones, roughly nine tenths being singletons. As for this clone: Its antigen remains unidentified.

The trim removed 4 bases at V and 0 bases at J, leaving 3 bases unmatched. The CDR3 runs 14 residues. Germline lookup yields CDR1 SQVTM and CDR2 ANQGSEA. Here the sequenced sample was peripheral blood, taken 28 days after the second AZD1222 dose. This TCR was recovered from an adult who received the AZD1222 COVID-19 vaccine. The genes are TRBV29-1 and TRBJ2-1; TRBD2 agrees at 7 bases. For the CDR3, the DNA is TGCAGCGTTGTCAGCGGGGACTCCTACAATGAGCAGTTCTTC. Its translation is CSVVSGDSYNEQFF.